This T cell receptor beta chain emerged from a study of blood T cell repertoires in COVID-19. This clone showed up just a few times. Trimming removed 3 bases at V and 0 bases at J, with 9 bases between. The CDR3 covers 15 residues. Germline V CDR1 and CDR2: MNHNS, SASEGT. The repertoire was sequenced with immunoSEQ multiplex PCR; TCRdb's copy has only in-frame clones and lacks some. The data hold about 210,000 clones, with about nine tenths observed a single time. The genes are TRBV6-1 and TRBJ1-3; D uncertain. Sample: PBMCs or T cells enriched from blood (not recorded which). The origin of this receptor is a man aged 25 to 40 in a cohort exposed to, infected with or recovered from COVID-19 (not recorded which). CDR3: CASSDLGRSGNTIYF. As DNA, the CDR3 is TGTGCCAGCAGTGATCTGGGCCGCTCTGGAAACACCATATATTTT.